This TCR beta chain was identified during a study of blood T cell repertoires in COVID-19. Whole-study context: Material from acute and convalescent COVID-19 was sourced from the United States, Italy and Spain. PBMCs, B-cell-depleted T cells, or T cells provided the cDNA or gDNA that made up the material.

The V end was cut by 8 bases, the J end by 8 bases, with 12 bases between. The CDR3 consists of 11 residues. CDR1 is MNHEY, CDR2 SVGAGI, per germline. In the authors' methods: Amplifying reference gene primers gave estimates of nucleated cell counts. Sequenced by immunoSEQ multiplex PCR; TCRdb stores in-frame clones only, minus some. V and J calls plus clone size are reproduced from that table; the DNA served to infer D and trimming. The sample consists of almost 55,000 clones, around 86% of them appearing once. Sample: peripheral blood. The sequence was collected from a man in his fifties with active COVID-19. The chain carries TRBV6-5 and TRBJ1-2; TRBD1 might be the D (5 bases). This CDR3 reads CASLKAGGYTF. Written as DNA, the CDR3 is TGTGCCAGCCTCAAGGCAGGGGGCTACACCTTC.